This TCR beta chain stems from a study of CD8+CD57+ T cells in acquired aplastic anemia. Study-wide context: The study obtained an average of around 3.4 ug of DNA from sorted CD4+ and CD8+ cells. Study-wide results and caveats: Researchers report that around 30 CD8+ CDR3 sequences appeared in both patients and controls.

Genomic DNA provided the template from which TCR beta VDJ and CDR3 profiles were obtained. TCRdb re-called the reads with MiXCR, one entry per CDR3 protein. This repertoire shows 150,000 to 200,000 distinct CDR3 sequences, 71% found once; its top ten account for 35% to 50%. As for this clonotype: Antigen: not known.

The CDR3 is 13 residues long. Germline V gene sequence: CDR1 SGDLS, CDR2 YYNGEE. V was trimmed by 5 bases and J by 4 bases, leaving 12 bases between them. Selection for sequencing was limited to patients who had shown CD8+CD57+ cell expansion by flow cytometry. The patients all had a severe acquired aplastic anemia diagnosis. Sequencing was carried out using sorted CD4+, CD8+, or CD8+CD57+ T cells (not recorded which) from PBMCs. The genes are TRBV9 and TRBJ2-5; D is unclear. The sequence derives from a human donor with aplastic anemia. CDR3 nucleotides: TGTGCCAGCAGTTCCCAGGATGGAGAGACCCAGTACTTC. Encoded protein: CASSSQDGETQYF.